These 12 T cell receptor beta chains were all obtained from the same sample, sequenced in a study of human T cells and chemical hapten exposure. TCRdb re-derived calls from the RACE reads in MiXCR, one entry per CDR3 protein. The repertoire holds about 46,000 distinct CDR3 sequences, with over 3.5% as singletons. Time point of the sample: healthy volunteer bleed at 2 weeks. Unfractionated whole blood yielded the extracted total RNA. Specimen: whole blood. Every receptor here comes from a female donor in good health. Some clones in this sample may be carry-over from other donors' samples.

This clonotype was counted many times. This chain connects TRBV14 to TRBJ1-1; no clear D. Germline loops: CDR1 SGHDN, CDR2 FVKESK. CDR3 length equals 12 residues. Trimming stripped 0 bases from V and 10 bases from J, with 9 bases between. CDR3 DNA sequence: TGTGCCAGCAGCCAAGATGCCAGGAGAGCTTTCTTT. Amino acid sequence: CASSQDARRAFF.

This clonotype was counted at least ten times. The chain combines TRBV5-1 with TRBJ2-3; 9 nucleotides align to TRBD2. V lost 0 bases to trimming and J lost 4 bases; unmatched junction nucleotides: 6. Germline-derived CDR1 and CDR2 are SGHRS and YFSETQ. The CDR3 extends over 16 amino acids. CDR3 amino acids: CASSLVMRGGSDTQYF. CDR3 sequence (DNA): TGCGCCAGCAGCTTGGTAATGCGGGGGGGGTCAGATACGCAGTATTTT.

This clonotype was picked up one time. This may arise from a read error, as a much more abundant clone is one base away. The rearrangement links TRBV18 to TRBJ2-4; no reliable D call. This CDR3 spans 16 amino acids. From germline, CDR1 is KGHSH and CDR2 LQKENI. The CDR3 sequence is CASSPPKTVAQNIQYF. DNA of the CDR3: TGTGCCAGCTCACCACCGAAAACGGTAGCCCAAAACATTCAGTACTTC.

This clonotype was detected only a few times. At one end the junction does not follow the germline gene, possibly because of a read error. This chain joins TRBV7-9 and TRBJ1-2; D is unclear. The CDR3 sequence is 14 residues long. Germline V gives CDR1 SEHNR, CDR2 FQNEAQ (reference sequence). This CDR3 is CASSFPGRNYGDTF. CDR3 DNA sequence: TGTGCCAGCAGCTTCCCAGGACGGAACTATGGCGACACCTTC.

This clonotype was observed many times. The rearrangement uses TRBV3-1 and TRBJ2-3; 11 nucleotides align to TRBD1. V shed 3 bases and J 6 bases; nucleotides not matched to a gene: 11. The CDR3 runs to 17 residues. Per the germline V gene, CDR1 is LGHDT and CDR2 is YNNKEL (reference sequence). This CDR3 is CASSQGFVGQGEDTQYF. The CDR3 coding sequence is TGTGCCAGCAGCCAGGGGTTTGTGGGACAGGGGGAGGATACGCAGTATTTT.

In its sample, this clonotype was seen many times. The chain is built from TRBV10-3 and TRBJ2-3; perhaps TRBD1 as D (5 bases). Germline V gene lookup returns CDR1 ENHRY and CDR2 SYGVKD. V lost 11 bases and J lost 1, with 22 bases in between. This CDR3 is 16 amino acids long. CDR3 DNA sequence: TGTGCCTCCATGTCAGGGTCTTCGGTGCGCACAGATACGCAGTATTTT. Amino acid sequence: CASMSGSSVRTDTQYF.

This clonotype was seen repeatedly, ten times or more. J is TRBJ1-1 and V is TRBV20-1, with D possibly being TRBD1 (5 bases). CDR1 DFQATT and CDR2 SNEGSKA come from the germline V gene (reference sequence). Trimming removed 6 bases at V and 2 bases at J, with 19 bases between. The CDR3 is 15 amino acids. The CDR3 region is CSARGWQGSNTEAFF. CDR3 sequence (DNA): TGCAGTGCCCGAGGCTGGCAGGGCTCAAACACTGAAGCTTTCTTT.

The chain uses TRBV7-2 and TRBJ2-7; D is perhaps TRBD1 (6 bases). The V gene lost 1 base and the J gene lost 2 bases, with 12 bases spanning the gap. Germline V CDR1 and CDR2: SGHTA, FQGNSA. The CDR3 sequence is 15 residues long. CDR3 sequence (DNA): TGTGCCAGCAGCTTAGAATCTGGGGGCCCCTACGAGCAGTACTTC. Residues: CASSLESGGPYEQYF. Full variable domain (rest looked up from reference TRBV7-2 and TRBJ2-7): GAGVSQSPSNKVTEKGKDVELRCDPISGHTALYWYRQSLGQGLEFLIYFQGNSAPDKSGLPSDRFSAERTGGSVSTLTIQRTQQEDSAVYLCASSLESGGPYEQYFGPGTRLTVT.

The table lists this clonotype with many counts. The gene calls are TRBV15 and TRBJ1-3; the D is unclear. Trimming shortened V by 1 base and J by 2 bases, and 9 bases separated the two germline ends. This CDR3 has 15 residues. The germline CDR1 and CDR2 sequences are LNHNV and YYDKDF (reference sequence). CDR3 protein: CATSRGHVPGNTIYF. The CDR3 region has the DNA TGTGCCACCAGCAGAGGTCACGTTCCTGGAAACACCATATATTTT.

This clonotype was picked up many times. The chain links TRBV27 to TRBJ2-7; no clear D gene. Per germline, CDR1 MNHEY and CDR2 SMNVEV (reference sequence). The CDR3 runs to 13 residues. V shed 6 bases and J shed 3 bases, with 12 bases lying between them. CDR3 DNA: TGTGCCAGCAGACGTTCTTTGGGCTACGAGCAGTACTTC. Translated: CASRRSLGYEQYF.

This clonotype was recorded many times. The chain employs TRBV27 and TRBJ2-1; 11 bases agree with TRBD2. V was clipped by 5 bases and J by 0 bases; unmatched bases: 12. CDR3 length: 19 amino acids. The germline V gene has CDR1 MNHEY and CDR2 SMNVEV (reference sequence). DNA of the CDR3: TGTGCCAGCAGTCGGCTATTGTCTAGCGGGGGGCACTCCTACAATGAGCAGTTCTTC. Its protein product is CASSRLLSSGGHSYNEQFF.

This clonotype was seen many times. The rearrangement joins TRBV20-1 to TRBJ1-6; D might be TRBD1 (5 bases). The CDR3 is 17 residues long. V lost 5 bases to trimming and J lost 2 bases, with 19 bases between them. The germline V gene has CDR1 DFQATT and CDR2 SNEGSKA (reference sequence). In nucleotides, the CDR3 is TGCAGTGCTCTTGAAAGGGCAGGGTGGGCCTATAATTCACCCCTCCACTTT. Protein product: CSALERAGWAYNSPLHF.